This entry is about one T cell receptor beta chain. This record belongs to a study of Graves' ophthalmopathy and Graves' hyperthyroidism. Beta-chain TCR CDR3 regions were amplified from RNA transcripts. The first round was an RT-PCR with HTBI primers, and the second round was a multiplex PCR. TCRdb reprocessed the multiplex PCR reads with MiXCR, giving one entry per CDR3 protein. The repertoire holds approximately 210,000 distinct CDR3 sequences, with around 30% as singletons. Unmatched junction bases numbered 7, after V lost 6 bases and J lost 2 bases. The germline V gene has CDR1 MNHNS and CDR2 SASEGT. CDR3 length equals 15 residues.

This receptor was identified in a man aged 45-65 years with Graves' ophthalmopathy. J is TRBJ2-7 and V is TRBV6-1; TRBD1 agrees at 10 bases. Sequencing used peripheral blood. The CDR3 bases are TGTGCCAGCAGGATGGACAGGGGGTTGGCCTACGAGCAGTACTTC. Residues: CASRMDRGLAYEQYF.